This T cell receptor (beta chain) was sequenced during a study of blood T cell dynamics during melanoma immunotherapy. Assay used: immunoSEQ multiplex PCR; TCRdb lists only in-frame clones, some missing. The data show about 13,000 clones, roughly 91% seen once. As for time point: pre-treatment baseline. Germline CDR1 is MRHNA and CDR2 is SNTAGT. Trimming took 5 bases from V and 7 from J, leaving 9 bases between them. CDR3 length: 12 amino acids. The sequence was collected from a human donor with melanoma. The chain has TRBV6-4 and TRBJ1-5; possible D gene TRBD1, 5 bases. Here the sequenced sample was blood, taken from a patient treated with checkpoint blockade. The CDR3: CASSYRRQPQHF. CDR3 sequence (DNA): TGTGCCAGCAGTTACAGGCGCCAGCCCCAGCATTTT.